Given below is one T cell receptor beta chain in context. The antigen remains unidentified. The record originates from a study of prognosis after radiotherapy for stage I lung cancer. Study details: There were 6 to 8 patients whose tumors were squamous cell carcinoma and roughly twelve whose tumors were adenocarcinoma. The study gave no patient concurrent therapy with stereotactic body radiotherapy. General observations from the study: For the expanded TCR clones, whether they were tumor-specific was not determined.

Prior chemotherapy, radiotherapy and other malignancies were absent; CT and PET/CT showed node-negative disease. Two rounds of multiplex PCR amplified TCR beta CDR3 from genomic DNA. Gene-specific primers for each TRBV and TRBJ gene drove first-round PCR. One entry per CDR3 protein results from TCRdb running MiXCR on the multiplex PCR reads. Among about 31,000 distinct CDR3 sequences listed, under 35% were seen once. This CDR3 has 15 residues. Germline V gene sequence: CDR1 LNHNV, CDR2 YYDKDF (reference sequence). The trim removed 0 bases at V and 5 bases at J, leaving 7 bases unmatched. The rearrangement uses TRBV15 and TRBJ2-7, with 7 bases matching TRBD1. The TCR was taken from a donor aged 50 or older with non-small cell lung cancer. This specimen consisted of PBMCs, obtained before or after stereotactic body radiation therapy (not recorded which). The CDR3 nucleotides are TGTGCCACCAGCAGAGAGGTGACAGGGTACGACGAGCAGTACTTC. It yields the protein CATSREVTGYDEQYF.